This TCR beta chain was sequenced for a study of shared clonotypes between healthy human individuals (dated by TCRdb to about 2020). For the study in its entirety: The cohort comprised a couple of women and a few men aged 18 to 49 years. Per donor, three plates each were used for CD4 naive and CD4 memory, two for CD8 naive, and one for CD8 memory. To estimate repertoire size and how much clonotype sharing occurs between individuals, the study deeply sequenced the blood TCR repertoires of 4 to 6 healthy adults. Different laboratories and diverse techniques were used to prepare libraries and sequence TCR repertoires, to increase sequencing depth and limit assay-specific biases. Each donor's leukapheresis produced roughly between about 0.8 and 10 billion PBMCs.

In the case of this clone: The clone's antigen remains unknown. There are no base qualities to consult, and no much larger clone falls within one base.

The CDR3 holds 16 amino acids from the cysteine to the phenylalanine. Solely the CDR3 DNA is kept, with 48 bases framed from the first base. Here V drops 5 bases and J drops 1 base, and the junction holds 10 bases not matched to any gene. Taken from the germline V gene, the CDR1 and CDR2 loops are MGHRA and YSYEKL. For the CD8 naive samples, CD45RO-negative cells were positively selected for CCR7, yielding a CD45RA+CCR7+ population from which TemRA cells were excluded. Donors were healthy HIV-negative adults with no recently reported acute infections or vaccinations. Every donor was a Caucasian adult living in Nashville, Tennessee, USA. Blood was obtained by leukapheresis, after which PBMCs were separated by Ficoll-Histopaque density gradient centrifugation and cryopreserved in liquid nitrogen vapor phase. Analytical flow cytometry was used to check the purity and quantity of each magnetically sorted T cell population. From each sorted fraction, genomic DNA was isolated and quantified by UV absorbance on a Nanodrop 2000c.

TCR CDR3 regions were amplified from genomic DNA by multiplex PCR using the deep immunoSEQ assay. Extracted genomic DNA from each cell subset was distributed evenly across all wells of several immunoSEQ 96-well plates, and each plate was treated as a replicate. Each replicate PCR for sorted subsets received roughly 0.2 ug genomic DNA, equal to about 30,000 T cell genomes. The purified libraries were quantified using a Qubit 3.0 fluorometer, sized with a Bioanalyzer 2100, and then quantified again using the KAPA Library Quantification kit. A separate single-read 150-cycle Illumina NextSeq 550 flow cell was used to sequence each immunoSEQ 96-well plate. Turning to the authors' computational methods: Because the immunoSEQ output included only junctional sequences and no quality scores, the filtering could not be the same as the filtering used for full-length reads. Sequences were annotated with PyIR, a Python wrapper for IgBLAST v1.9, using IMGT germline references to assign V/J genes and CDR3. Reads with weak V/J assignments (E-value above 1e-6), missing CDR3, stop codons, out-of-frame junctions, or ambiguous translated residues were removed. A V3J clonotype was defined by an identical inferred V gene, J gene, and CDR3 amino acid sequence. To compute the percentage overlap between repertoires, the number of shared unique clonotypes was divided by the size of the smaller repertoire. Three approaches were used to assess repertoire richness: RTK rarefaction, the Chao1 estimator, and Recon v2.1 estimates of unobserved clonotypes. Generation probabilities were computed with OLGA for all TCRbeta clonotypes obtained by the gDNA method from several donors. TCRdb retrieved this table from immuneACCESS and kept in-frame rearrangements only. Not all clones are present; in checked studies, unresolved V genes account for under half, and no reason is known for the remainder. V and J calls and clone size follow that table, whereas D and trimming were derived from the DNA. For this sample the table gives roughly 2 million clones, of which about 95% were detected only once. Roughly 1% of the sample is held by the ten biggest clonotypes.

What the research found in general, with its limitations: Pairwise subsampling led to the expectation that sequencing depth would affect the degree of clonotype sharing among donors. Estimated clonotype richness was generally larger for naive than for memory subsets. Higher generation probabilities were observed for clonotypes shared by all four sorted-subset donors than for non-shared clonotypes. Rarefaction of sorted-subset datasets indicated incomplete sequencing despite the large sequencing depth. Across a handful of donors, around 5.4% of naive CD4, roughly 3.4% of naive CD8, around 2.1% of memory CD4, and 0.4% of memory CD8 clonotypes were shared. The small number of donors limited the genetic and exposure-history diversity represented. Sampling was restricted to blood, and TCR repertoires in tissue are likely to differ from TCR repertoires in blood.

The chain is assembled from TRBV4-1 and TRBJ1-1; TRBD1 matches 7 bases in the middle. The receptor was isolated from a man between 18 and 29 years old in good health. What was sequenced was naive CD8+ T cells sorted from blood. Reading the label with the study, this specimen's cell subset or site is: CD45RA+CCR7+. The CDR3 reads as follows: CASSAGGGWRNTEAFF. The DNA is TGCGCCAGCAGCGCAGGAGGGGGCTGGAGGAACACTGAAGCTTTCTTT.